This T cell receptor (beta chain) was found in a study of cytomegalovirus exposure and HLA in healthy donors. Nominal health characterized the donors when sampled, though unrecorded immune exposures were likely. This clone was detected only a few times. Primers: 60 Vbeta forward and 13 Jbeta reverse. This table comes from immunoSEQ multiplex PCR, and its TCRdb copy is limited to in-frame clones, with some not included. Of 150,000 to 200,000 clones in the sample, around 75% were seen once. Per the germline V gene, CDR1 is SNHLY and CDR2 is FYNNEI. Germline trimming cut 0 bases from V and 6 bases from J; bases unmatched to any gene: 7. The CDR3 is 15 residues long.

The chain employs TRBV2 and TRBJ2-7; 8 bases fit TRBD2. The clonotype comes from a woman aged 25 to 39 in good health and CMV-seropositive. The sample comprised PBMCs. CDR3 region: CASSEAEAGVIEQYF. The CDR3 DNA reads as TGTGCCAGCAGTGAAGCGGAAGCGGGAGTAATCGAGCAGTACTTC.